The clone carrying this TCR beta chain was observed a few times. What it binds is not known. PCR involved 60 Vbeta and 13 Jbeta primers. Generated by immunoSEQ multiplex PCR, the TCRdb table keeps only in-frame clones and is missing some. The top ten hold approximately 11% of the sample, which has approximately 150,000 clones, roughly four fifths seen once. This entry is derived from a study of cytomegalovirus exposure and HLA in healthy donors. Regarding the study as a whole: The authors considered a cluster of highly shared sequence variants likely to be a sequencing artifact. An analysis was carried out at a later point. It showed that HLA-associated TCR beta chains were more clonally expanded than equally common non-associated chains. According to an earlier analysis, most TCR beta V segments yielded productive rearrangements about 90% or about 30% of the time.

Unrecorded immune exposures were likely, despite nominal health at sampling. With 2 bases clipped from V and 1 base from J, the junction kept 1 base outside the gene matches. The CDR3 sequence is 15 residues long. From germline, CDR1 is MDHEN and CDR2 SYDVKM. The sequenced sample consisted of PBMCs. The receptor was isolated from a man aged 45-65 years in good health and CMV-seropositive. This chain uses TRBV28 with TRBJ1-5; 8 nucleotides agree with TRBD1. CDR3 residues: CASSLTGGSNQPQHF. The CDR3 region has the DNA TGTGCCAGCAGTTTAACAGGGGGAAGCAATCAGCCCCAGCATTTT.